This T cell receptor (beta chain) derives from a study of cytomegalovirus exposure and HLA in healthy donors. Whole-study context: Early released data had tens of millions of unique TCRs, all coming from HLA-typed donors.

As for this clone: Its specificity is unknown.

Study outcomes and limitations: Apparent HLA restriction characterized most CMV-associated TCR beta chains in a later analysis. In vitro checks showed that a few CMV-associated chains really do target CMV antigens.

Amplification used 60 Vbeta primers and 13 Jbeta primers. Assay used: immunoSEQ multiplex PCR; TCRdb lists only in-frame clones, some missing. Its listing shows some 34,000 clones. The CDR3 runs to 14 residues. V was trimmed by 2 bases and J by 1 base, leaving 8 bases between them. CDR1 is SNHLY and CDR2 is FYNNEI in the germline V gene. This TCR came from a woman between 35 and 50 years old in good health and CMV-seropositive. V is TRBV2 and J is TRBJ1-2; D unresolved. Sequencing was performed on PBMCs. In DNA, the CDR3 is TGTGCCAGCAGTGAAAGCCCCGGTAACTATGGCTACACCTTC. This encodes CASSESPGNYGYTF.